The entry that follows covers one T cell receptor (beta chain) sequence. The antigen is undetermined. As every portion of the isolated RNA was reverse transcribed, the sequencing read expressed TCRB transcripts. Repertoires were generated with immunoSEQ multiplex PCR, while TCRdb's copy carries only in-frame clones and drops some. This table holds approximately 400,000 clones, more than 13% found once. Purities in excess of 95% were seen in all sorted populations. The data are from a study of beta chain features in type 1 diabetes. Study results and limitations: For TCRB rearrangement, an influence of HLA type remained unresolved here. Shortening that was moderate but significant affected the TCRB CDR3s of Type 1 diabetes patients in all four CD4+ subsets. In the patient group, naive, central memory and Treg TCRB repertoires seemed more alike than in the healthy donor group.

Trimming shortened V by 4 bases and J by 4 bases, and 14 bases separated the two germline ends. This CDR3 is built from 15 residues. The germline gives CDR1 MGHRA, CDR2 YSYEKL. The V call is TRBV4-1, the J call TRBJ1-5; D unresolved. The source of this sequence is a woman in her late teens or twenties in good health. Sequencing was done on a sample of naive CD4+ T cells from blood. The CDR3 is CASSPLREPNQPQHF. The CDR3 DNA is TGCGCCAGCAGCCCCCTCCGGGAGCCTAATCAGCCCCAGCATTTT.